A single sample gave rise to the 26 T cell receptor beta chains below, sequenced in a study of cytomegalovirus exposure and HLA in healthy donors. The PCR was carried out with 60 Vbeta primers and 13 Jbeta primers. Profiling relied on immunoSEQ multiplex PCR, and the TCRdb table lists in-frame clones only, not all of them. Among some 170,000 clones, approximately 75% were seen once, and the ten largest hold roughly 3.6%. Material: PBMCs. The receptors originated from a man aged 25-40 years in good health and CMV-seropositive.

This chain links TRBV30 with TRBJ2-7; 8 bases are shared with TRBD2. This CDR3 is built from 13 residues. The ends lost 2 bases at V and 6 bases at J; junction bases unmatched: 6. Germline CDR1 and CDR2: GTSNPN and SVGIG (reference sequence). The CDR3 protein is CAWSPGGQGEQYF. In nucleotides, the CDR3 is TGTGCCTGGAGTCCGGGGGGGCAGGGCGAGCAGTACTTC.

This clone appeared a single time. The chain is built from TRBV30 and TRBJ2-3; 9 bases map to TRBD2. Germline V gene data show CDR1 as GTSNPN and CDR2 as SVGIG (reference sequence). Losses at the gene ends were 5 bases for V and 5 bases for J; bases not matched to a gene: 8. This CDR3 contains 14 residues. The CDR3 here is CAWVAGAGGDTQYF. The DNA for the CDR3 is TGTGCCTGGGTAGCGGGGGCCGGGGGAGATACGCAGTATTTT. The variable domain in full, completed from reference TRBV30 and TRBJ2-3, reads SQTIHQWPATLVQPVGSPLSLECTVEGTSNPNLYWYRQAAGRGLQLLFYSVGIGQISSEVPQNLSASRPQDRQFILSSKKLLLSDSGFYLCAWVAGAGGDTQYFGPGTRLTVL.

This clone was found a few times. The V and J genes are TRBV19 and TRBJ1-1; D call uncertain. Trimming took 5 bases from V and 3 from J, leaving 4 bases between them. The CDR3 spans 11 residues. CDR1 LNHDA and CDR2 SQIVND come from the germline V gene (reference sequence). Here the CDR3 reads CASSPDTEAFF. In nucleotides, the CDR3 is TGTGCCAGTAGTCCGGACACTGAAGCTTTCTTT.

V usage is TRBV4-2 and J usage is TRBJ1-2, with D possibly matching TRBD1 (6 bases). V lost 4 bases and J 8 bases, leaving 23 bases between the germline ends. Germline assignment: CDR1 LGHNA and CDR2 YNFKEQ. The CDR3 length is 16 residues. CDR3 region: CASSPPSGQGMSGYTF. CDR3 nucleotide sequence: TGTGCCAGCAGCCCTCCTTCGGGGCAGGGGATGAGCGGCTACACCTTC.

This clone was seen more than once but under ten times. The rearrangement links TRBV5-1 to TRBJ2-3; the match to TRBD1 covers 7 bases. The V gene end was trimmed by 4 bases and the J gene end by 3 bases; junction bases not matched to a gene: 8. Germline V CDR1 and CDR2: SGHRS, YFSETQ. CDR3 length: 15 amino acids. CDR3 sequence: CASSPGQERTDTQYF. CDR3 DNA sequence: TGCGCCAGCAGCCCAGGACAGGAAAGAACAGATACGCAGTATTTT.

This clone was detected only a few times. Here the CDR3 reads CASSLYTGVATQYF. DNA for the CDR3: TGTGCCAGCAGCTTATACACAGGGGTTGCGACCCAGTACTTC. The chain carries TRBV7-9 and TRBJ2-5, with 7 bases fitting TRBD1. The germline CDR1 and CDR2 sequences are SEHNR and FQNEAQ (reference sequence). V lost 2 bases and J lost 7; bases outside the gene matches: 7. This CDR3 has 14 residues.

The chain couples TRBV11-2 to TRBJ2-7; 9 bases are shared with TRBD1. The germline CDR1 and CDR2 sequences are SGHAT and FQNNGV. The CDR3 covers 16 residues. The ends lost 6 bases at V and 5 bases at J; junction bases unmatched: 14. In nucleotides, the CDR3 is TGTGCCAGCAGTTCCGGGACAGGGACCCGTGGGAACGAGCAGTACTTC. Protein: CASSSGTGTRGNEQYF.

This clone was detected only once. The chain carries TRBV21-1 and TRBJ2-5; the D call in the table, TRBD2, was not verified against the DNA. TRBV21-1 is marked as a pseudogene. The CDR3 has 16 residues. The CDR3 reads CASRNRLAGEQETQYF. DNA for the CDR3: TGTGCCAGCAGGAATCGACTAGCGGGGGAACAAGAGACCCAGTACTTC.

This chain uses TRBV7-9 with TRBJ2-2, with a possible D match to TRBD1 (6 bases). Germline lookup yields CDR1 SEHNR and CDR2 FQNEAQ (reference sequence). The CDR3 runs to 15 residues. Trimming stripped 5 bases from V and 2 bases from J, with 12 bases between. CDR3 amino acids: CASSPIQGNTGELFF. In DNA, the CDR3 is TGTGCCAGCAGCCCAATACAGGGTAACACCGGGGAGCTGTTTTTT.

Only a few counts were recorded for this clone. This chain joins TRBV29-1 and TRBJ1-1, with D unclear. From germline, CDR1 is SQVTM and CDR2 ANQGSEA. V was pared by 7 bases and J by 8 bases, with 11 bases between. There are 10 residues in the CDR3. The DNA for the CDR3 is TGCAGCGCACTTGCGGGAGAAGCTTTCTTT. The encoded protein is CSALAGEAFF.

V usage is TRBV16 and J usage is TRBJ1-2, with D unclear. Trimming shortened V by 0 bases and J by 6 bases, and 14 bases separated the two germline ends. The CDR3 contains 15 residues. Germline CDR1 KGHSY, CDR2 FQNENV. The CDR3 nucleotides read TGTGCCAGCAGCCAATCGATCGTCAGTGACAATGGCTACACCTTC. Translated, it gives CASSQSIVSDNGYTF. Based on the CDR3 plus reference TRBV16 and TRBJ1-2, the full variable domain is GEEVAQTPKHLVRGEGQKAKLYCAPIKGHSYVFWYQQVLKNEFKFLISFQNENVFDETGMPKERFSAKCLPNSPCSLEIQATKLEDSAVYFCASSQSIVSDNGYTFGSGTRLTVV.

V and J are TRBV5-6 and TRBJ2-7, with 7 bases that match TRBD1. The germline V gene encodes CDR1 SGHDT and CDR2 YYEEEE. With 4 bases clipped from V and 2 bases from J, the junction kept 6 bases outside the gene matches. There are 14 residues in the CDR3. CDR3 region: CASSRGQTTYEQYF. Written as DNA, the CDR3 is TGTGCCAGCAGCCGGGGACAGACCACCTACGAGCAGTACTTC. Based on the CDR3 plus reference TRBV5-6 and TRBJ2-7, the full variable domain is DAGVTQSPTHLIKTRGQQVTLRCSPKSGHDTVSWYQQALGQGPQFIFQYYEEEERQRGNFPDRFSGHQFPNYSSELNVNALLLGDSALYLCASSRGQTTYEQYFGPGTRLTVT.

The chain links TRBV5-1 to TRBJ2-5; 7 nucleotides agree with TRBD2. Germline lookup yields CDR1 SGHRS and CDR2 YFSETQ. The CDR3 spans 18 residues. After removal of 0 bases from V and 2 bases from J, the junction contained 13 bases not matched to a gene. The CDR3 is CASSLVNPSGGIQETQYF. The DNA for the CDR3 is TGCGCCAGCAGCTTGGTTAACCCCTCCGGGGGGATTCAAGAGACCCAGTACTTC.

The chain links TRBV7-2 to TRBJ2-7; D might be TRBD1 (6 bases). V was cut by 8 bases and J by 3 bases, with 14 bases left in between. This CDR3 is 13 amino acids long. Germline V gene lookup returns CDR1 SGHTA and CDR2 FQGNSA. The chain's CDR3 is CASVMTGNYEQYF. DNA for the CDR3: TGTGCCAGCGTTATGACAGGCAACTACGAGCAGTACTTC.

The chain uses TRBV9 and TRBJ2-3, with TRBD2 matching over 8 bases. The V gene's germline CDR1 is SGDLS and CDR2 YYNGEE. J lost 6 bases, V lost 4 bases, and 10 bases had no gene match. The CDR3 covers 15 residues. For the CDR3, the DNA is TGTGCCAGCAGCACGACTAGCGCCTTTTTGGATACGCAGTATTTT. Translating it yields CASSTTSAFLDTQYF.

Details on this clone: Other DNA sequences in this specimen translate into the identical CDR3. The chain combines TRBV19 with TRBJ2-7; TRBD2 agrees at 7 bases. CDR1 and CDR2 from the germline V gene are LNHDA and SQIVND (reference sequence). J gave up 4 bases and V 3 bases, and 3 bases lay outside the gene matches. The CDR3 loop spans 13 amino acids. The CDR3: CASSIGGGYEQYF. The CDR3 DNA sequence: TGTGCCAGTAGTATTGGCGGGGGTTACGAGCAGTACTTC.

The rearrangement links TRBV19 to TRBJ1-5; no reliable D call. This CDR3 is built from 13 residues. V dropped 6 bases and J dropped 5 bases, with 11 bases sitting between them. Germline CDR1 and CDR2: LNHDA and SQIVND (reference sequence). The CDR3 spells CASRDGLYQPQHF. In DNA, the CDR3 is TGTGCCAGTAGAGATGGCCTCTATCAGCCCCAGCATTTT.

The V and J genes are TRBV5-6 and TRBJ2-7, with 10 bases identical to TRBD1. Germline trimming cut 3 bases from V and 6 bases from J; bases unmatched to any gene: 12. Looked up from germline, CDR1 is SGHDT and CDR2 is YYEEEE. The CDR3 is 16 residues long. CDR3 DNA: TGTGCCAGCAGCTCCTCCGGGACAGGGGACGTCGGCGAGCAGTACTTC. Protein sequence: CASSSSGTGDVGEQYF.

CDR3 bases: TGCGCCAGCAGTGAGGGTTGGACAGGGGGCCGGGGCTACACCTTC. Its protein is CASSEGWTGGRGYTF. The chain combines TRBV10-2 with TRBJ1-2; the match to TRBD1 covers 11 bases. V lost 2 bases and J lost 8; bases outside the gene matches: 7. Per the germline V gene, CDR1 is WSHSY and CDR2 is SAAADI. The CDR3 totals 15 residues.

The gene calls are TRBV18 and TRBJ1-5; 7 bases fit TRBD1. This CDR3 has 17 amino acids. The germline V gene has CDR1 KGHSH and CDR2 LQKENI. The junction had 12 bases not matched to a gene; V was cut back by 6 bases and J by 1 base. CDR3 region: CASSPKQGSGSNQPQHF. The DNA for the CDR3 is TGTGCCAGCTCGCCAAAACAGGGGTCTGGGAGCAATCAGCCCCAGCATTTT.

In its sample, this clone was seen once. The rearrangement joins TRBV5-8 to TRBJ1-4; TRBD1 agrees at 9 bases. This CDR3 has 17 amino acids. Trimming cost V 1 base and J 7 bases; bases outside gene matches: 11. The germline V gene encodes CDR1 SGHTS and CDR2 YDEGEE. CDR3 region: CASSLFGTGSTAEKLFF. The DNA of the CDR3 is TGTGCCAGCAGCTTGTTCGGGACAGGGAGTACGGCTGAAAAACTGTTTTTT.

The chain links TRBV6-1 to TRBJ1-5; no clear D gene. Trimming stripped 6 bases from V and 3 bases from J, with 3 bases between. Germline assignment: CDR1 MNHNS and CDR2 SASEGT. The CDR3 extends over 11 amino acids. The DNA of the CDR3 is TGTGCCAGCAGCGTCAATCAGCCCCAGCATTTT. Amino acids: CASSVNQPQHF.

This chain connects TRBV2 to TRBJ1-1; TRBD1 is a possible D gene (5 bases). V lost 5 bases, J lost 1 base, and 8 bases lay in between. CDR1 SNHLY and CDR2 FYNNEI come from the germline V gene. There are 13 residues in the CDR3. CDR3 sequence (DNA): TGTGCCAGCAGTATACAGGAGAACACTGAAGCTTTCTTT. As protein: CASSIQENTEAFF.

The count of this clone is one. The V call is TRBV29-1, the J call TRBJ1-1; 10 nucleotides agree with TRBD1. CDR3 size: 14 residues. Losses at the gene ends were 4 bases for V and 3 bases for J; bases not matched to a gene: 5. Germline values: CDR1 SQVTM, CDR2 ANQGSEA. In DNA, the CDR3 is TGCAGCGTTGGACAGGGGGCAGGGTACACTGAAGCTTTCTTT. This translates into CSVGQGAGYTEAFF.

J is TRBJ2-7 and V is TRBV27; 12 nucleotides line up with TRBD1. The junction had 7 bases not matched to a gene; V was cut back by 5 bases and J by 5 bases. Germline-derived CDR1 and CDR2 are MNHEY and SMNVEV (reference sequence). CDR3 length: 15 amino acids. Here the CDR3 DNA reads TGTGCCAGCAGTCCGCCGGGACAGGGGGCCAACGAGCAGTACTTC. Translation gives CASSPPGQGANEQYF.

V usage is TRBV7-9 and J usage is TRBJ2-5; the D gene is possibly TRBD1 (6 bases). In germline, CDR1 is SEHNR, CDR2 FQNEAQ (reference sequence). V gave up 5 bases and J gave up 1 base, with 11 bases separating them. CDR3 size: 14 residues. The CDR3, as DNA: TGTGCCAGCAGCCACCAACAGGGCCAAGAGACCCAGTACTTC. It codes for CASSHQQGQETQYF.